Below are 13 T cell receptor beta chains sequenced from a single sample in a study of shared clonotypes between healthy human individuals (TCRdb year 2020). Libraries were made using the immunoSEQ multiplex PCR assay. The clones in this table, taken by TCRdb from immuneACCESS, are in-frame only. Not every clone is retained; where verified, under half of the shortfall comes from an unresolved V gene, and the cause of the rest is unknown. The sample data list some 2.3 million clones, and approximately 93% of these were observed just once. The ten largest clones take up under 0.45% of the sample. The source material was naive CD4+ T cells from PBMCs. Per the publication, the cell subset or site label means: CD45RA+ positively selected. These receptors all stem from a man between 18 and 35 years old in good health. Some clones in this sample may be carry-over from other donors' samples.

Concerning this clone itself: This specimen includes other DNA sequences encoding the same CDR3. The chain carries TRBV20-1 and TRBJ1-1; no clear D gene. The germline V gene encodes CDR1 DFQATT and CDR2 SNEGSKA (reference sequence). The CDR3 runs 10 residues. V was clipped by 4 bases and J by 0 bases, with 0 bases between them. In DNA, the CDR3 is TGCAGTGCTATGAACACTGAAGCTTTCTTT. This codes for CSAMNTEAFF.

The chain couples TRBV7-3 to TRBJ2-2, with D perhaps TRBD1 (5 bases). V was shortened by 2 bases and J by 5 bases, with 12 bases between the two germline ends. This CDR3 region has 15 residues. CDR1 is SGHTA, CDR2 FQGTGA, per germline. The CDR3 DNA sequence: TGTGCCAGCAGCTTACAAGGGGTGGCGACCGGGGAGCTGTTTTTT. This gives the protein CASSLQGVATGELFF.

The chain uses TRBV6-1 and TRBJ1-4, with a weak D call TRBD1 (6 bases). The length of the CDR3 is 15 residues. Germline V gives CDR1 MNHNS, CDR2 SASEGT. Trimming pared 9 bases from V and 5 bases from J, leaving 19 bases between. The CDR3 loop is CASQSPPQGNEKLFF. The CDR3 bases are TGTGCCAGTCAATCCCCCCCACAGGGAAATGAAAAACTGTTTTTT.

The CDR3, as DNA: TGTGCCAGCAGCTTAGTTGGGCAGGGGGATACGCAGTATTTT. It translates to CASSLVGQGDTQYF. The chain couples TRBV11-2 to TRBJ2-3; TRBD1 might be the D (6 bases). The germline V gene has CDR1 SGHAT and CDR2 FQNNGV. The length of the CDR3 is 14 residues. Between the trimmed V and J ends, which lost 1 base and 6 bases, there was a span of 11 bases. The full variable domain, in which reference TRBV11-2 and TRBJ2-3 provide the parts outside the CDR3, is EAGVAQSPRYKIIEKRQSVAFWCNPISGHATLYWYQQILGQGPKLLIQFQNNGVVDDSQLPKDRFSAERLKGVDSTLKIQPAKLEDSAVYLCASSLVGQGDTQYFGPGTRLTVL.

The rearrangement joins TRBV28 to TRBJ2-3; D unresolved. Germline loops: CDR1 MDHEN, CDR2 SYDVKM. CDR3 length: 15 amino acids. Between the trimmed V and J ends, which lost 5 bases and 2 bases, there was a span of 14 bases. The CDR3 is CASSPQTSFTDTQYF. The CDR3 DNA follows: TGTGCCAGCAGTCCCCAGACATCTTTCACAGATACGCAGTATTTT.

Note on this clone: Distinct nucleotide sequences in the sample also encode this CDR3. The chain combines TRBV28 with TRBJ1-5; D remains unclear. This CDR3 has 12 residues. V was pared by 7 bases and J by 2 bases, with 6 bases between. Germline values: CDR1 MDHEN, CDR2 SYDVKM. CDR3 in DNA: TGTGCCAGCACTTCCGGCAATCAGCCCCAGCATTTT. This sequence encodes CASTSGNQPQHF.

The chain has TRBV21-1 and TRBJ1-4; the table's D call, TRBD1, has no DNA check behind it. TRBV21-1 is shown as a pseudogene. This CDR3 has 15 residues. The CDR3 sequence: CASSKGGSINEKLFF. The CDR3 bases are TGTGCCAGCAGCAAAGGGGGCAGTATTAATGAAAAACTGTTTTTT.

The chain has TRBV5-1 and TRBJ2-1; D is possibly TRBD1 (6 bases). V was pared by 4 bases and J by 5 bases, with 10 bases between. The CDR3 is made up of 13 amino acids. CDR1 is SGHRS, CDR2 YFSETQ, per germline. The CDR3 protein is CASSPRGNNEQFF. The CDR3 DNA sequence: TGCGCCAGCAGCCCCAGGGGCAACAATGAGCAGTTCTTC.

Remarks on this clone: Other DNA sequences of this sample code for an identical CDR3. The chain joins TRBV5-4 to TRBJ2-7; tentatively, D is TRBD2 (5 bases). The germline V gene encodes CDR1 SGHNT and CDR2 YYREEE (reference sequence). V gave up 0 bases and J gave up 4 bases, with 5 bases separating them. This CDR3 has 12 residues. CDR3 nucleotide sequence: TGTGCCAGCAGCTTGGGAGGGTACGAGCAGTACTTC. This codes for CASSLGGYEQYF. Variable domain in full (rest from reference TRBV5-4 and TRBJ2-7): ETGVTQSPTHLIKTRGQQVTLRCSSQSGHNTVSWYQQALGQGPQFIFQYYREEENGRGNFPPRFSGLQFPNYSSELNVNALELDDSALYLCASSLGGYEQYFGPGTRLTVT.

V usage is TRBV6-5 and J usage is TRBJ1-1, with 7 bases fitting TRBD1. CDR3 length equals 14 residues. Germline trimming cut 6 bases from V and 5 bases from J; bases unmatched to any gene: 9. Looked up from germline, CDR1 is MNHEY and CDR2 is SVGAGI. The CDR3 loop reads CASRPGTAWTEAFF. In DNA form, the CDR3 reads TGTGCCAGCAGGCCCGGGACAGCGTGGACTGAAGCTTTCTTT.

V usage is TRBV2 and J usage is TRBJ2-1, with TRBD2 identical over 10 bases. Germline values: CDR1 SNHLY, CDR2 FYNNEI. The CDR3 runs 15 residues. With V trimmed by 7 bases and J by 4 bases, 7 bases remained unmatched. The CDR3 DNA reads as TGTGCCAGCACCCCCTCACTAGCGGGGTACAATGAGCAGTTCTTC. Translating it yields CASTPSLAGYNEQFF.

The rearrangement uses TRBV19 and TRBJ1-4; D is possibly TRBD1 (5 bases). CDR1 and CDR2 (germline): LNHDA, SQIVND (reference sequence). The CDR3 consists of 15 residues. V lost 1 base, J lost 3 bases, and 9 bases lay in between. In DNA, the CDR3 is TGTGCCAGTAGTATAGGAGGGGCGGCTAATGAAAAACTGTTTTTT. Translating gives CASSIGGAANEKLFF.

The chain combines TRBV6-5 with TRBJ2-1, with D tentatively TRBD1 or TRBD2 (5 bases each). Germline values: CDR1 MNHEY, CDR2 SVGAGI. The length of the CDR3 is 15 residues. With 6 bases removed from V and 5 bases from J, the gap between germline ends came to 17 bases. The CDR3 region has the DNA TGTGCCAGCAGGCGTCCGGGGCGACCTAACAATGAGCAGTTCTTC. Its translation: CASRRPGRPNNEQFF.